The sequence of this T cell receptor (beta chain) was determined in a study of cytomegalovirus exposure and HLA in healthy donors. CDR3 length: 14 amino acids. V was clipped by 3 bases and J by 9 bases, with 12 bases between them. CDR1 and CDR2 (germline): SNHLY, FYNNEI. Study findings and constraints: A later analysis reportedly identified an Asian-associated ancestry cluster as carrying fewer N-insertions than the roughly 670-donor mean.

The primer mix had 60 Vbeta and 13 Jbeta primers. The method was immunoSEQ multiplex PCR; TCRdb's version includes in-frame clones alone and lacks a portion of them. Among some 90,000 clones listed, nearly 80% were seen once. There are a few counts of this clone. Its antigen is not identified. This TCR derives from a woman between 45 and 60 years old in good health and CMV-seropositive. The specimen was PBMCs. V and J are TRBV2 and TRBJ1-6; D possibly corresponds to TRBD1 (6 bases). DNA for the CDR3: TGTGCCAGCAGTGAGGGACCCAGGGGTTCACCCCTCCACTTT. As protein: CASSEGPRGSPLHF. The full variable domain, with the rest looked up from reference TRBV2 and TRBJ1-6, is EPEVTQTPSHQVTQMGQEVILRCVPISNHLYFYWYRQILGQKVEFLVSFYNNEISEKSEIFDDQFSVERPDGSNFTLKIRSTKLEDSAMYFCASSEGPRGSPLHFGNGTRLTVT.